This T cell receptor beta chain was sequenced for a study of identical twins. The CDR3 covers 16 residues. Trimming stripped 1 base from V and 2 bases from J, with 15 bases between. Germline CDR1 is LGHDT and CDR2 is YNNKEL (reference sequence). TCRdb ran MiXCR on the 5' RACE reads and lists one entry per CDR3 protein. The sample carries fewer than 550,000 distinct CDR3 sequences, roughly an eighth recorded once. This clonotype was observed a few times. The antigen is unknown. General study results and limits: Twin-shared out-of-frame alpha sequences showed excess low generation probability. With beta out-of-frame sequences, excess sharing by twins was weaker.

The same data also contributed to another study, on yellow fever vaccine responses in identical twins.

The sequenced material came from CD4+ T cells sorted from blood. The source of this sequence is a woman aged 18-29 years in good health. The chain couples TRBV3-1 to TRBJ2-7; no reliable D call. Here the CDR3 reads CASSQVRVRPTYEQYF. The CDR3 region has the DNA TGTGCCAGCAGCCAAGTTCGCGTCAGGCCGACCTACGAGCAGTACTTC.